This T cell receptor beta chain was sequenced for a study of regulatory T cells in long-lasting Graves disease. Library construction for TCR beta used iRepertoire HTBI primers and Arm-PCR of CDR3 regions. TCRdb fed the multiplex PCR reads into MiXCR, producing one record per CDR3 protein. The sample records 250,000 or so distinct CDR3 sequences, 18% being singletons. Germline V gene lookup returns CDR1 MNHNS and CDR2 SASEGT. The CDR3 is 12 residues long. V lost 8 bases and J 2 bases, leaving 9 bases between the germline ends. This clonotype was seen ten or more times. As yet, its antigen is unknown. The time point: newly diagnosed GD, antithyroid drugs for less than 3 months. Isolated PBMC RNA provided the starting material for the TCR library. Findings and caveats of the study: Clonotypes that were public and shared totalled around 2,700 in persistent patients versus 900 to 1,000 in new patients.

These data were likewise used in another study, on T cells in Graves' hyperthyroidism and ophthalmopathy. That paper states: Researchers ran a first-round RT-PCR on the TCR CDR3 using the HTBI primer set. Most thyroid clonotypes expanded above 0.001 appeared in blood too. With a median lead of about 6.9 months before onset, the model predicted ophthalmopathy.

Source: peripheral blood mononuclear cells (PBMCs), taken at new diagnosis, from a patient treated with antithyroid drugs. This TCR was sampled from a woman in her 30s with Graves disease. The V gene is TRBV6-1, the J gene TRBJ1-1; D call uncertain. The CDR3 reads CASCGRNTEAFF. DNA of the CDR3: TGTGCCAGCTGCGGCCGAAACACTGAAGCTTTCTTT.